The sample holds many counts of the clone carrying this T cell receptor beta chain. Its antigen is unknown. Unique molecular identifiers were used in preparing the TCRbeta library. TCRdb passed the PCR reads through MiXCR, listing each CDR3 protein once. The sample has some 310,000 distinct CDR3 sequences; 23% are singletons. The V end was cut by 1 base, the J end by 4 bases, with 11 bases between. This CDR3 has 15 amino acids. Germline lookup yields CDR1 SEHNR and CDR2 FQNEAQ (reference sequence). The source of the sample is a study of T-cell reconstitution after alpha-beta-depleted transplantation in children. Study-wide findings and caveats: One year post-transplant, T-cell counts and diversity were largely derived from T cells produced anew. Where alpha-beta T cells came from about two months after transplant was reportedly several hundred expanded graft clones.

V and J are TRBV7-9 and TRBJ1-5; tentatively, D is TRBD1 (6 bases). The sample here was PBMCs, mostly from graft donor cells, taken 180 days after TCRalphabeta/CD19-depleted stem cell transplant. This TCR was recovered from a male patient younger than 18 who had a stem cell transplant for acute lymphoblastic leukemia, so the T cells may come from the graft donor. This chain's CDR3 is CASSLDGTPNQPQHF. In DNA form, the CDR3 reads TGTGCCAGCAGCTTAGATGGGACACCTAATCAGCCCCAGCATTTT.